This TCR beta chain originates from a study of blood T cell repertoires in COVID-19. The overall study: COVID-19 samples, acute and convalescent, were from the United States, Italy and Spain. Sample material is recorded as cDNA or gDNA derived from T cells, B-cell-depleted T cells, or PBMCs.

Original methodology: Quantification of nucleated cells was approximated via reference gene primer amplification. Data came from immunoSEQ multiplex PCR; TCRdb stores just in-frame clones and leaves some out. D and trimming come from the DNA, and the V and J calls and clone size come from that table. The table lists 60,000 or so clones, around 80% of them singletons. Enrolment of Seattle patients took place during active infection, and they were followed longitudinally. This clone showed up just a few times. The CDR3 extends over 12 amino acids. The V gene lost 6 bases and the J gene lost 9 bases, with 9 bases spanning the gap.

This chain connects TRBV12-3 or TRBV12-4 to TRBJ1-6; the D gene is possibly TRBD1 (5 bases). Sequenced input: peripheral blood. The sequence was collected from a young man with COVID-19, enrolled during active disease. The CDR3 DNA reads TGTGCCAGCAGACGCGACAGTTCACCCCTCCACTTT. Encoded protein: CASRRDSSPLHF.